This entry concerns a single T cell receptor beta chain. These data come from a study of shared clonotypes between healthy human individuals. This CDR3 comprises 13 residues. The germline V and J ends were trimmed by 4 bases and 6 bases, with 12 bases remaining between them. From germline, CDR1 is GTSNPN and CDR2 SVGIG (reference sequence). Measured with immunoSEQ multiplex PCR; TCRdb has only the in-frame clones, and not every one. The sample lists 600,000 to 750,000 clones; 90% were seen once. The sample was memory CD8+ T cells from PBMCs. Subset reported: CD45RO+ cells pooled with CCR7-negative TemRA cells. The chain employs TRBV30 and TRBJ2-2; tentatively, D is TRBD1 (6 bases). The TCR comes from a man aged 18 to 29 in good health. Some clones in this sample may be carry-over from other donors' samples. This chain's CDR3 is CAWNEGVPGELFF. The CDR3 DNA reads TGTGCCTGGAACGAGGGGGTCCCCGGGGAGCTGTTTTTT.